A single TCR beta chain is shown here with its context. The germline V gene encodes CDR1 SGHRS and CDR2 YFSETQ. V lost 0 bases and J lost 7, with 14 bases in between. The CDR3 is made up of 14 amino acids. The treatment was: around 19 received Ad26.COV2.S at low or high dose, single or two shots; about five received placebo; per-sample allocation not given. Sampling took place 63 days after the first vaccine or placebo injection. The record originates from a study of Ad26.COV2.S vaccination and SARS-CoV-2 variants. Overall study context: Ad26.COV2.S given intramuscularly, once or twice 56 days apart.

Some clones are missing from TCRdb's copy, which holds only in-frame ones; the method was immunoSEQ multiplex PCR. The data show 300,000 to 400,000 clones, 85% seen once. This rearrangement joins TRBV5-1 to TRBJ2-7; D is possibly TRBD2 (5 bases). This material consisted of peripheral blood, taken in a trial of Ad26.COV2.S vaccine versus placebo. This receptor was taken from a person between 18 and 65 years old who received the Ad26.COV2.S COVID-19 vaccine or a placebo. CDR3 nucleotides: TGCGCCAGCAGCTTGGCGGCCCGCGGGCGGGAGCAGTACTTC. The encoded protein is CASSLAARGREQYF.